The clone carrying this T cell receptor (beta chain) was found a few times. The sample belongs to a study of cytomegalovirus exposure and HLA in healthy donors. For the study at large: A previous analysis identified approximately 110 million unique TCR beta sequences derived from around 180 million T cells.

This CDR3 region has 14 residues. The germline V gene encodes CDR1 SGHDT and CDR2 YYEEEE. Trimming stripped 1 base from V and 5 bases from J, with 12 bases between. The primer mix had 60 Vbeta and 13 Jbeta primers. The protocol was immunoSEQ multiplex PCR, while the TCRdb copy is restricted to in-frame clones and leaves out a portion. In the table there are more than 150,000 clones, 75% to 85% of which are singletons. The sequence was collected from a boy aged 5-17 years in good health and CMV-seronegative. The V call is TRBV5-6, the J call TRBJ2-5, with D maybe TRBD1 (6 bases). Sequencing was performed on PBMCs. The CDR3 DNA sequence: TGTGCCAGCAGCTTGTTCGGGCAGGGGGAGACCCAGTACTTC. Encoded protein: CASSLFGQGETQYF.